A single sample is the source of the 15 T cell receptor beta chains below, sequenced in a study of blood T cell repertoires in COVID-19. Sequencing was performed with immunoSEQ multiplex PCR; in TCRdb, only in-frame clones are kept and a portion is missing. Seen here are approximately 300,000 clones, around 92% observed once, and the top ten hold 1.5% to 2%. Material for sequencing was peripheral blood. The source is a young woman with COVID-19, enrolled during active disease.

CDR3 loop: CAWSRTGNTEAFF. In DNA form, the CDR3 reads TGTGCCTGGAGTAGGACTGGGAACACTGAAGCTTTCTTT. The chain couples TRBV30 to TRBJ1-1; D is unresolved. This CDR3 region has 13 residues. Germline lookup yields CDR1 GTSNPN and CDR2 SVGIG (reference sequence). The germline V and J ends were trimmed by 2 bases and 1 base, with 8 bases remaining between them.

This clone was found once. The chain carries TRBV3-1 (or the pseudogene TRBV3-2) and TRBJ2-1; the match to TRBD1 covers 9 bases. Per the germline V gene, CDR1 is LGHDT and CDR2 is YNNKEL (reference sequence). This CDR3 is built from 16 residues. The junction had 7 bases not matched to a gene; V was cut back by 0 bases and J by 7 bases. The CDR3 region has the DNA TGTGCCAGCAGCCAAGAACCGGGACAGGGAAGTAATGAGCAGTTCTTC. It specifies CASSQEPGQGSNEQFF.

The V gene is TRBV19, the J gene TRBJ2-1, with 9 bases fitting TRBD1. The CDR3 contains 15 residues. V was pared by 5 bases and J by 8 bases, with 10 bases of the junction left unmatched. Germline CDR1 is LNHDA and CDR2 is SQIVND (reference sequence). CDR3 sequence: CASSGNRGQSDEQFF. The DNA of the CDR3 is TGTGCCAGTAGTGGGAACAGGGGGCAGAGCGATGAGCAGTTCTTC.

The chain uses TRBV30 and TRBJ1-1, with unresolved D. Germline V CDR1 and CDR2: GTSNPN, SVGIG (reference sequence). This CDR3 is built from 11 residues. V dropped 2 bases and J dropped 4 bases, with 5 bases sitting between them. CDR3 loop: CAWSSGTEAFF. The CDR3 coding sequence is TGTGCCTGGAGTTCAGGCACTGAAGCTTTCTTT.

This clone was observed a few times. This rearrangement joins TRBV14 to TRBJ2-7; TRBD1 might be the D (5 bases). CDR3 length: 19 residues. CDR1 and CDR2 from the germline V gene are SGHDN and FVKESK. V dropped 1 base and J dropped 5 bases, with 27 bases sitting between them. CDR3 amino acids: CASSQGHQAAGPRGDEQYF. In DNA, the CDR3 is TGTGCCAGCAGCCAAGGTCATCAGGCGGCAGGGCCTCGTGGCGACGAGCAGTACTTC.

This chain links TRBV11-3 with TRBJ1-6; 8 nucleotides line up with TRBD1. V shed 6 bases, J shed 3 bases, and the junction held 19 bases outside the gene matches. The germline V gene encodes CDR1 SGHNT and CDR2 YENEEA. This CDR3 spans 20 amino acids. The CDR3 DNA is TGTGCCAGCAGTCCCAATCCTTGTGGGGACAGGAGATTCTATAATTCACCCCTCCACTTT. This gives the protein CASSPNPCGDRRFYNSPLHF.

V usage is TRBV19 and J usage is TRBJ2-3, with 8 positions matching TRBD1. V shed 5 bases and J 1 base; nucleotides not matched to a gene: 5. Per germline, CDR1 LNHDA and CDR2 SQIVND (reference sequence). There are 15 residues in the CDR3. The CDR3 here is CASSSGTGRTDTQYF. As DNA, the CDR3 is TGTGCCAGTAGTTCAGGGACAGGTCGCACAGATACGCAGTATTTT.

The chain couples TRBV6-2 or TRBV6-3 to TRBJ1-1; 7 bases are a match to TRBD1. In germline, CDR1 is MNHEY, CDR2 SVGEGT. The CDR3 consists of 13 residues. V trimming: 4 bases; J trimming: 1 base; junction bases outside the gene matches: 0. CDR3 DNA: TGTGCCAGCAGTTGGGACAGGAACACTGAAGCTTTCTTT. As protein: CASSWDRNTEAFF.

The V gene is TRBV7-9, the J gene TRBJ1-2; TRBD1 matches 7 bases. CDR3 length: 13 residues. The germline gives CDR1 SEHNR, CDR2 FQNEAQ (reference sequence). V gave up 7 bases and J gave up 8 bases; unmatched junction bases: 10. CDR3 DNA sequence: TGTGCCAGCACCTCCGGTAGGGGGCTAGGCTACACCTTC. As protein: CASTSGRGLGYTF.

The chain joins TRBV5-4 to TRBJ1-6; a weak D match, TRBD1 (5 bases). Trimming pared 4 bases from V and 0 bases from J, leaving 11 bases between. Germline CDR1 reads SGHNT; CDR2 reads YYREEE (reference sequence). CDR3 length: 16 residues. The CDR3 spells CASSNQGSSYNSPLHF. The CDR3 nucleotides are TGTGCCAGCAGCAACCAGGGTAGCTCCTATAATTCACCCCTCCACTTT.

The chain couples TRBV5-6 to TRBJ1-2, with D unclear. The CDR3 is 13 amino acids. V was pared by 0 bases and J by 2 bases, with 5 bases between. Germline loops: CDR1 SGHDT, CDR2 YYEEEE. The CDR3: CASSLGHNYGYTF. CDR3 sequence (DNA): TGTGCCAGCAGCTTGGGACACAACTATGGCTACACCTTC. Full variable domain (outside the CDR3, taken from reference TRBV5-6 and TRBJ1-2): DAGVTQSPTHLIKTRGQQVTLRCSPKSGHDTVSWYQQALGQGPQFIFQYYEEEERQRGNFPDRFSGHQFPNYSSELNVNALLLGDSALYLCASSLGHNYGYTFGSGTRLTVV.

V is TRBV5-1 and J is TRBJ2-7, with D possibly matching TRBD2 (6 bases). CDR3 length: 15 residues. Trimming removed 7 bases at V and 4 bases at J, with 21 bases between. Germline assignment: CDR1 SGHRS and CDR2 YFSETQ. The CDR3 reads CASRGTPGISYEQYF. CDR3 coding DNA: TGCGCCAGCCGCGGGACCCCAGGGATTTCTTACGAGCAGTACTTC.

V gene TRBV2 combines with J gene TRBJ2-1, with TRBD1 matching 9 bases. Germline assignment: CDR1 SNHLY and CDR2 FYNNEI. With 7 bases clipped from V and 4 bases from J, the junction kept 5 bases outside the gene matches. The CDR3 length is 14 residues. The CDR3: CASTQDRGYNEQFF. The CDR3 DNA sequence: TGTGCCAGCACACAGGACAGGGGTTACAATGAGCAGTTCTTC. Using reference TRBV2 and TRBJ2-1 for the parts outside the CDR3, the full variable domain is EPEVTQTPSHQVTQMGQEVILRCVPISNHLYFYWYRQILGQKVEFLVSFYNNEISEKSEIFDDQFSVERPDGSNFTLKIRSTKLEDSAMYFCASTQDRGYNEQFFGPGTRLTVL.

V and J are TRBV7-9 and TRBJ2-1; D is perhaps TRBD1 (5 bases). Germline loops: CDR1 SEHNR, CDR2 FQNEAQ (reference sequence). V lost 5 bases and J 4 bases, leaving 15 bases between the germline ends. There are 15 residues in the CDR3. This chain's CDR3 is CASSLIRTSYNEQFF. The CDR3 DNA reads TGTGCCAGCAGCCTCATCCGGACATCATACAATGAGCAGTTCTTC.

The chain joins TRBV19 to TRBJ1-1; no clear D gene. The germline V gene has CDR1 LNHDA and CDR2 SQIVND (reference sequence). V lost 10 bases and J lost 0, with 6 bases in between. This CDR3 region has 11 residues. CDR3 in amino acids: CATQMNTEAFF. CDR3 nucleotides: TGTGCCACCCAGATGAACACTGAAGCTTTCTTT.